This TCR beta chain derives from a study of cytomegalovirus exposure and HLA in healthy donors. Primers for the PCR totalled 60 Vbeta and 13 Jbeta. Assay used: immunoSEQ multiplex PCR; TCRdb lists only in-frame clones, some missing. The data hold about 160,000 clones, with approximately 80% observed a single time. The V and J ends lost 2 bases and 0 bases, in that order; junction bases with no gene match: 6. Germline V gives CDR1 KGHSH, CDR2 LQKENI. This CDR3 comprises 16 residues. Sequenced: PBMCs. The chain uses TRBV18 and TRBJ2-7, with 8 bases lining up with TRBD1. This clonotype originated in a man aged 50 to 60 in good health and CMV-seropositive. The CDR3 region has the DNA TGTGCCAGCTCACCATTAACAGGGGGAGACTCCTACGAGCAGTACTTC. This gives the protein CASSPLTGGDSYEQYF. Supplemented by reference TRBV18 and TRBJ2-7, the full variable domain reads NAGVMQNPRHLVRRRGQEARLRCSPMKGHSHVYWYRQLPEEGLKFMVYLQKENIIDESGMPKERFSAEFPKEGPSILRIQQVVRGDSAAYFCASSPLTGGDSYEQYFGPGTRLTVT.